Listed here are 16 T cell receptor beta chains from one sample, sequenced in a study of cytomegalovirus exposure and HLA in healthy donors. The PCR was carried out with 60 Vbeta primers and 13 Jbeta primers. Measured with immunoSEQ multiplex PCR; TCRdb has only the in-frame clones, and not every one. The sample has more than 140,000 clones, about three fifths seen once; the top ten hold 3%. Material: PBMCs. These TCRs come from a woman in her twenties or thirties in good health and CMV-seropositive.

This clone turned up a few times. The genes are TRBV6-1 and TRBJ1-5, with D unclear. The CDR3 is 12 residues long. V was cut by 5 bases and J by 11 bases, with 13 bases left in between. Germline CDR1 is MNHNS and CDR2 is SASEGT. In DNA, the CDR3 is TGTGCCAGCAGTCCCTCGACCGGGGCCCAGCATTTT. As protein: CASSPSTGAQHF.

The CDR3 nucleotides read TGTGCCAGCTCGCCCTGGAGGACAGGTGCCCGGACTGAAGCTTTCTTT. Translating it yields CASSPWRTGARTEAFF. The rearrangement uses TRBV7-9 and TRBJ1-1, with 7 bases that match TRBD1. The J segment lost 5 bases and the V segment lost 8 bases, leaving 17 bases of the junction unmatched. This CDR3 comprises 16 residues. Germline assignment: CDR1 SEHNR and CDR2 FQNEAQ (reference sequence).

The rearrangement uses TRBV2 and TRBJ2-1; 10 bases match TRBD2. Trimming took 4 bases from V and 2 from J; bases not matched to a gene: 5. The germline CDR1 and CDR2 sequences are SNHLY and FYNNEI. The CDR3 consists of 16 residues. The CDR3: CASSVGLALTYNEQFF. The CDR3 DNA reads TGTGCCAGCAGTGTGGGACTAGCGCTAACCTACAATGAGCAGTTCTTC.

The chain carries TRBV11-2 and TRBJ1-1; TRBD1 is a possible D gene (6 bases). The CDR3 has 15 residues. Germline V gene sequence: CDR1 SGHAT, CDR2 FQNNGV. Trimming left V 4 bases short and J 1 base short, with 13 bases between. The CDR3 DNA follows: TGTGCCAGCAGCTCGTGGACAGCATGGAACACTGAAGCTTTCTTT. This encodes CASSSWTAWNTEAFF.

The J gene is TRBJ2-1, the V gene TRBV7-9, with TRBD2 matching over 7 bases. After removal of 5 bases from V and 15 bases from J, the junction contained 13 bases not matched to a gene. CDR1 is SEHNR and CDR2 is FQNEAQ in the germline V gene (reference sequence). CDR3 size: 13 residues. DNA of the CDR3: TGTGCCAGCAGCCCCTACCGACTAGCCCCCCCGTTCTTC. Translating gives CASSPYRLAPPFF.

This clone was counted between two and nine times. The J gene is TRBJ2-7, the V gene TRBV7-9; 9 bases agree with TRBD2. The ends lost 3 bases at V and 5 bases at J; junction bases unmatched: 8. Per the germline V gene, CDR1 is SEHNR and CDR2 is FQNEAQ (reference sequence). The CDR3 length is 15 residues. CDR3 protein: CASSLVAGVFHEQYF. In DNA, the CDR3 is TGTGCCAGCAGCTTGGTAGCGGGAGTTTTTCACGAGCAGTACTTC.

This clone was seen only a few times. The V and J genes are TRBV29-1 and TRBJ2-1; 12 bases line up with TRBD2. J gave up 6 bases and V 4 bases, and 7 bases lay outside the gene matches. From germline, CDR1 is SQVTM and CDR2 ANQGSEA. This CDR3 is built from 15 residues. The CDR3 here is CSVGLAGAAVNEQFF. CDR3 sequence (DNA): TGCAGCGTTGGACTAGCGGGAGCGGCGGTCAATGAGCAGTTCTTC.

The V and J genes are TRBV5-8 and TRBJ2-7; D is perhaps TRBD1 (5 bases). From germline, CDR1 is SGHTS and CDR2 YDEGEE. V was pared by 1 base and J by 2 bases, with 7 bases between. The CDR3 loop spans 13 amino acids. The CDR3 sequence: CASSLPGTYEQYF. The DNA for the CDR3 is TGTGCCAGCAGCTTGCCAGGGACCTACGAGCAGTACTTC.

Only a few counts were recorded for this clone. The V gene is TRBV5-6, the J gene TRBJ2-7, with 12 bases fitting TRBD2. Losses at the gene ends were 4 bases for V and 4 bases for J; bases not matched to a gene: 6. The germline V gene encodes CDR1 SGHDT and CDR2 YYEEEE. The CDR3 has 15 amino acids. The CDR3 region is CASSLGTSGWYEQYF. The CDR3 DNA reads as TGTGCCAGCAGCCTAGGGACTAGCGGGTGGTACGAGCAGTACTTC.

The CDR3, as DNA: TGTGCCAGCAGTTCCGGAGGTGCTAATGAAAAACTGTTTTTT. Amino acids: CASSSGGANEKLFF. The gene calls are TRBV28 and TRBJ1-4; D unclear. The germline V and J ends were trimmed by 4 bases and 3 bases, with 9 bases remaining between them. This CDR3 spans 14 amino acids. Germline CDR1 MDHEN, CDR2 SYDVKM.

V usage is TRBV28 and J usage is TRBJ1-5; the match to TRBD1 covers 8 bases. Per germline, CDR1 MDHEN and CDR2 SYDVKM. This CDR3 has 16 amino acids. J was trimmed by 0 bases and V by 4 bases; bases with no gene match: 5. Here the CDR3 DNA reads TGTGCCAGCAGTTCCAGGGGGCGCGTTAGCAATCAGCCCCAGCATTTT. It yields the protein CASSSRGRVSNQPQHF.

The table lists this clone with a few counts. In DNA form, the CDR3 reads TGTGCCAGTAACCGGGTTGAGACAGGGGGTGTCGGGGCCAACGTCCTGACTTTC. Encoded protein: CASNRVETGGVGANVLTF. The chain couples TRBV7-9 to TRBJ2-6, with 9 bases matching TRBD1. Germline CDR1 reads SEHNR; CDR2 reads FQNEAQ (reference sequence). This CDR3 region has 18 residues. The ends lost 9 bases at V and 4 bases at J; junction bases unmatched: 16.

The rearrangement uses TRBV15 and TRBJ2-5; 7 nucleotides match TRBD1. V was pared by 3 bases and J by 2 bases, with 6 bases of the junction left unmatched. CDR1 and CDR2 from the germline V gene are LNHNV and YYDKDF (reference sequence). The CDR3 contains 15 residues. CDR3 sequence (DNA): TGTGCCACCAGCAGCCCCGGGACAGTACAAGAGACCCAGTACTTC. It specifies CATSSPGTVQETQYF.

There are a few counts of this clone. The chain couples TRBV7-2 to TRBJ2-1; no clear D gene. This CDR3 has 14 amino acids. The V gene lost 6 bases and the J gene lost 8 bases, with 17 bases spanning the gap. The germline V gene encodes CDR1 SGHTA and CDR2 FQGNSA. In nucleotides, the CDR3 is TGTGCCAGCAGGAGACGCCTAGAAACCGATGAGCAGTTCTTC. This translates into CASRRRLETDEQFF.

The chain has TRBV27 and TRBJ2-1; D is possibly TRBD1 (7 bases). V shed 4 bases and J shed 4 bases, with 17 bases lying between them. CDR3 size: 16 residues. CDR1 is MNHEY, CDR2 SMNVEV, per germline (reference sequence). CDR3 residues: CASSSRWRGRYNEQFF. CDR3 coding DNA: TGTGCCAGCAGTTCGAGATGGAGGGGGCGATACAATGAGCAGTTCTTC.

The V gene is TRBV6-5, the J gene TRBJ2-3; D is perhaps TRBD2 (7 bases). Trimming left V 5 bases short and J 3 bases short, with 15 bases between. The CDR3 extends over 15 amino acids. CDR1 and CDR2 from the germline V gene are MNHEY and SVGAGI. The CDR3 loop reads CASSQGKGGTDTQYF. CDR3 in DNA: TGTGCCAGCAGTCAGGGCAAGGGGGGGACAGATACGCAGTATTTT.